The rows below give T cell receptor beta chains drawn from one sample of a study of shared T cell receptors in the human thymus. The protocol was immunoSEQ multiplex PCR, while the TCRdb copy is restricted to in-frame clones and leaves out a portion. The sample holds over 450,000 clones, approximately 80% seen once. Separately, the same data were catalogued under a study of human thymus T cells.

The specimen sequenced was thymocytes. These receptors were collected from a boy in the first two years of life with a congenital heart defect. The CDR3 runs from the conserved cysteine through the conserved F or W. A D gene is named only where the DNA matches it firmly. Rows give clone size only sometimes, using once, few, many, or a class for an expanded clone.

D gene	clone size	J gene	V gene	CDR3 DNA	CDR3 protein
TRBD2	.	TRBJ2-5	TRBV4-3	TGCGCCAGCAGCCCAGGGGCTAGCGGGAGGGGCCAAGAGACCCAGTACTTC	CASSPGASGRGQETQYF
TRBD1	.	TRBJ2-7	TRBV5-6	TGTGCCAGCAGCTGCCGGGACAGGGGTCTCTACGAGCAGTACTTC	CASSCRDRGLYEQYF
.	.	TRBJ2-7	TRBV25-1	TGTGCCAGCAGTCCCGACGGGAGCTCCTACGAGCAGTACTTC	CASSPDGSSYEQYF
.	once	TRBJ2-3	TRBV9	TGTGCCAGCAGCGTAGGACAAAGGGGGACGCAGTATTTT	CASSVGQRGTQYF
TRBD2	.	TRBJ2-7	TRBV27	TGTGCCAGCAGTCCTCACGTCGGGCTAGCGGGAGGCCACGAGCAGTACTTC	CASSPHVGLAGGHEQYF
.	.	TRBJ2-3	TRBV6-5	TGTGTGGCCCAGGCCCGCACAGATACGCAGTATTTT	CVAQARTDTQYF
TRBD2	.	TRBJ2-7	TRBV5-1	TGCGCCAGCAGAGCTAGCGGGGTCTTGGAGCAGTACTTC	CASRASGVLEQYF
TRBD2	.	TRBJ2-1	TRBV7-9	TGTGCCAGCAGCCCTTTGAGGGCTAGCGGGGACAATGAGCAGTTCTTC	CASSPLRASGDNEQFF
.	.	TRBJ2-7	TRBV20-1	TGCAGTGCTAGTGTTGGCTCCTTC	CSASVGSF
.	.	TRBJ2-5	TRBV27	TGTGCCAGCATGGGGTATGGGGGCCGGCAAGAGACCCAGTACTTC	CASMGYGGRQETQYF
TRBD1	.	TRBJ2-2	TRBV18	TGTGCCAGCACTCCCCTGGGGACAGGGGTCACCGGGGAGCTGTTTTTT	CASTPLGTGVTGELFF
TRBD2	.	TRBJ2-2	TRBV9	TGTGCCAGCAGCCCTAGCGGCGCGAACACCGGGGAGCTGTTTTTT	CASSPSGANTGELFF
.	.	TRBJ2-1	TRBV30	TGTGCCTGGAGTGTTGACACCTATGAGCAGTTCTTC	CAWSVDTYEQFF
TRBD2	.	TRBJ2-7	TRBV27	TGTGCCAGCAGTCAACAGCGGGAGGGAACCTACGAGCAGTACTTC	CASSQQREGTYEQYF
.	.	TRBJ1-1	TRBV4-3	TGCGCCAGCAGCCAACACACCCCGGTTACAGAAGGTGAGGGATACACTGAAGCTTTCTTT	CASSQHTPVTEGEGYTEAFF
TRBD2	.	TRBJ2-7	TRBV6-5	TGTGCCAGCAGCTGGGGACTAGGATACGAGCAGTACTTC	CASSWGLGYEQYF
.	.	TRBJ2-7	TRBV27	TGTGCCAGCAGTACATCCCTGGGAGGCGAGCAGTACTTC	CASSTSLGGEQYF
.	.	TRBJ1-1	TRBV6-5	TGTGCCAGCAGCTATACAGGGTACACTGAAGCTTTCTTT	CASSYTGYTEAFF
.	.	TRBJ1-1	TRBV12-5	TGTGCTAGTGGTTTACCCAGGTACTTGCAGGGAGGCGCTGAAGCTTTCTTT	CASGLPRYLQGGAEAFF
.	few	TRBJ2-2	TRBV2	TGTGCCAGCAGCGGGGACTGGTGGAAGCTGTTTTTT	CASSGDWWKLFF
TRBD2	.	TRBJ2-3	TRBV7-8	TGTGCCAGCAGCGGGACTAGCGGGAGCCAACGATGGACAGATACGCAGTATTTT	CASSGTSGSQRWTDTQYF
TRBD1	.	TRBJ2-7	TRBV27	TGTGCCAGCAGTCCCTCCCCGCGGACAGGGACCTACGAGCAGTACTTC	CASSPSPRTGTYEQYF
TRBD2	.	TRBJ2-2	TRBV10-1	TGCGCCAGCAGCCCCAGCGGGAGCTACACCGGGGAGCTGTTTTTT	CASSPSGSYTGELFF
TRBD2	.	TRBJ2-3	TRBV7-7	TGTGCCAGCAGCTTAAAGCGGGAGCGTAACAGCACAGATACGCAGTATTTT	CASSLKRERNSTDTQYF
TRBD2	few	TRBJ2-1	TRBV29-1	TGCAGCGTTGAAAGCGGGAGGGCCAAGGATGAGCAGTTCTTC	CSVESGRAKDEQFF
.	.	TRBJ2-7	TRBV28	TGTGCCAGCAGTTTACCGGACAGCCCATGGAGCTACGAGCAGTACTTC	CASSLPDSPWSYEQYF
TRBD1	.	TRBJ2-1	TRBV14	TGTGCCAGCAGCCAGTACAGGGGTCTCTACAATGAGCAGTTCTTC	CASSQYRGLYNEQFF
TRBD1	.	TRBJ2-7	TRBV18	TGTGCCAGCTCACCACGACAGGGGCCTCCCCTCTACTACGAGCAGTACTTC	CASSPRQGPPLYYEQYF
.	.	TRBJ1-2	TRBV29-1	TGCAGCACGGCCCGTGGGGGGGCCTATGGCTACACCTTC	CSTARGGAYGYTF
TRBD2	.	TRBJ2-1	TRBV25-1	TGTGCCAGCGGGGAGCGGGGTGTCTCCTACAATGAGCAGTTCTTC	CASGERGVSYNEQFF
TRBD1	.	TRBJ1-1	TRBV27	TGTGCCACGTCCCCCACAGGGGTAGTAGGATCGGCTTTCTTT	CATSPTGVVGSAFF
.	.	TRBJ2-1	TRBV4-2	TGTGCCAGCAGCCAAGATCCGGGTGGGACGACCCCAGGGGACAATGAGCAGTTCTTC	CASSQDPGGTTPGDNEQFF
.	once	TRBJ2-2	TRBV10-1	TGCGCCAGCAGTGCCGGGACAACGTCCACCGGGGAGCTGTTTTTT	CASSAGTTSTGELFF
.	.	TRBJ2-2	TRBV27	TGTGCCAGCAGTCACTCTTTGAACACCGGGGAGCTGTTTTTT	CASSHSLNTGELFF
.	.	TRBJ2-1	TRBV27	TGTGCCAGCAGTTACCGTTCAGGCCCGTCCTACAATGAGCAGTTCTTC	CASSYRSGPSYNEQFF
.	.	TRBJ2-7	TRBV27	TGTGCCAGCAGTCCACCCGACAACCGGTACGAGCAGTACTTC	CASSPPDNRYEQYF
TRBD1	.	TRBJ2-1	TRBV10-1	TGCGCCAGCAGTGAGCCCGGGCCCGGGACAGGGGACAATGAGCAGTTCTTC	CASSEPGPGTGDNEQFF